The TCR beta chain under discussion was sequenced for a study of CXCR3-negative and CXCR3-positive naive CD8 T cells. Naive CD8+ T cells had a CD45RO-CCR7+CD27+CD95- phenotype. Broader study findings: Fresh PBMCs went into most assays, and CXCR3 expression partly declined after cryopreservation.

The method, 5' RACE with UMI labels, was used to prepare the TRB cDNA libraries. No DNA is given; TCRdb re-called the 5' RACE reads and lists each CDR3 protein once. The sample's table shows around 96,000 distinct CDR3 sequences. Remarks on this clonotype: The antigen remains undetermined.

The CDR3 has 14 amino acids. Germline assignment: CDR1 MDHEN and CDR2 SYDVKM. The chain couples TRBV28 to TRBJ2-5. Sequences were obtained from naive CXCR3- CD8+ T cells from blood. This sample's subset: CD45RO-CCR7+CD27+CD95- naive CD8+ T cells lacking CXCR3 (TNR3-). This TCR was recovered from a human donor in good health. Some clones in this sample may be carry-over from other donors' samples. CDR3 sequence reads: CASSLSLGQETQYF.